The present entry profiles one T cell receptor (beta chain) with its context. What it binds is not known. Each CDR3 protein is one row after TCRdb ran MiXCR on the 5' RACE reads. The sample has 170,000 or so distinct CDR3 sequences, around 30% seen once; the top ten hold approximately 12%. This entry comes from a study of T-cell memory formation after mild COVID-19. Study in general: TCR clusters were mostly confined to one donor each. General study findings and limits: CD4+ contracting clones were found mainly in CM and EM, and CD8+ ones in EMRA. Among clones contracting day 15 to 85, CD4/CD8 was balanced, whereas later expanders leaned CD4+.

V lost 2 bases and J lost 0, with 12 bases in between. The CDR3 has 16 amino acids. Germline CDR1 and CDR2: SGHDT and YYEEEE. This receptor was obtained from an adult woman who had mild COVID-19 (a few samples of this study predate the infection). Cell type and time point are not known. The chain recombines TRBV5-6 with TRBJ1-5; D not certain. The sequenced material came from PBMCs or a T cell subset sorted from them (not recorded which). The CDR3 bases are TGTGCCAGCAGCTTTGGGCCCCGGTATAGCAATCAGCCCCAGCATTTT. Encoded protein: CASSFGPRYSNQPQHF.